This T cell receptor beta chain was recorded in a study of blood T cell repertoires in COVID-19 (dated by TCRdb to 2019 to 2021). Regarding the study in general: The collaborator samples originated in the United States, Italy and Spain and spanned the acute and convalescent phases of COVID-19. The prospective study material was composed of cDNA or gDNA derived from T cells, B-cell-depleted T cells, or PBMCs. Subjects who had been exposed to COVID-19, were actively infected with it, or had recovered from it provided the deeply sampled blood TCRbeta repertoires that made up the dataset. The repertoires were released in a freely available public database intended as a resource for research on the immune response to SARS-CoV-2. The samples were drawn from the first 160 participants of the ongoing ImmuneRACE study and from under 1,500 subjects provided by 6 global collaborators. The sample metadata nearly always contained a de-identified subject ID, COVID-19 status, age in years and sex. Where available, HLA class I and class II types were obtained from metadata supplied by the sample provider rather than from assay-based typing. The investigation overall reported the following: Clinical and demographic metadata were provided uncurated, with the amount varying by source and participant.

Participants in the prospective study were enrolled through a virtual design, were aged roughly 18 to 90 years, and lived in about 25 United States geographic areas. Cohort assignment in the prospective study relied on participant-reported clinical history from a screening survey and a study questionnaire. Recovered participants in ImmuneRACE Cohort 3 were defined as having two consecutive negative NP/OP PCR tests, clearance from a healthcare professional, or resolution of symptoms. Each participant in the prospective study had whole blood, serum and a nasopharyngeal or oropharyngeal swab collected by mobile phlebotomists. Over a roughly 2-month period, participants in the prospective study had the option of providing additional blood draws and questionnaires. Prospective study blood samples were shipped either frozen or at room temperature before DNA extraction. In the case of this clone: This clone's antigen is unknown. No base quality values were provided; no much bigger clone lies one nucleotide off.

TCRbeta CDR3 regions were amplified from genomic DNA by means of the immunoSEQ Assay, a bias-controlled multiplex PCR. The paper's processing steps were these. Within the assay, amplification of reference gene primers was used to estimate how many nucleated cells each sample contained. To quantify the absolute abundance of each unique TCRbeta CDR3 rearrangement, sequence reads were collapsed and filtered. Productive Simpson clonality was computed per sample as the square root of Simpson's diversity index over productive rearrangements. The table comes from immuneACCESS by way of TCRdb, which keeps in-frame sequences with V and J called. Part of the clones is missing from these tables; in studies checked, under half for an unresolved V gene and the rest for unknown reasons. Clone size and the V and J calls come from that table; the DNA yielded D and trimming. The sample table lists hundreds of thousands of clones, roughly 87% of them with a count of one. The ten largest clonotypes hold more than 0.9% of the sample.

From a lookup of the germline V gene, CDR1 and CDR2 are SGHAT and FQNNGV. The CDR3 sequence holds 14 residues, the cysteine and phenylalanine included. Just CDR3 DNA is preserved here, 42 bases in frame from base 1. V sheds 5 bases and J sheds 0 bases, leaving 11 bases between their ends. The sequence links TRBV11-2 to TRBJ2-7; the D gene is perhaps TRBD1, from 6 matching bases. The clonotype was recovered from a woman aged 25 to 39 who had recovered from COVID-19. The sequencing input was PBMCs or T cells enriched from blood (not recorded which). For the CDR3, the sequence is CASSIRDTSYEQYF. The DNA is TGTGCCAGCAGCATCCGGGACACCTCCTACGAGCAGTACTTC.